What follows are 20 T cell receptor beta chains derived from one specimen sequenced in a study of vaccination effects on CD4 cells after COVID-19. Their recognized antigens are unknown. Assay used: immunoSEQ multiplex PCR; TCRdb lists only in-frame clones, some missing. The sample has about 68,000 clones, 75% to 85% seen once; the top ten hold 12%. Antigen-specific CD4+ T cells expanded by the ViraFEST assay with viral peptide pools were then sequenced. It was after more than nine days of culture that CD4+ T cells were isolated. Previously uninfected by SARS-CoV-2, the vaccine recipients also showed negative nucleocapsid antibodies. Specimen: CD4+ T cells from PBMCs cultured with SARS-CoV-2 spike peptides, collected before COVID-19 vaccination. These receptor sequences come from a human donor who received a COVID-19 vaccine.

The V gene is TRBV11-2, the J gene TRBJ2-3, with D uncertain. CDR1 and CDR2 (germline): SGHAT, FQNNGV. V was clipped by 5 bases and J by 5 bases, with 11 bases between them. This CDR3 has 13 amino acids. The CDR3: CASSAYRIDTQYF. The DNA for the CDR3 is TGTGCCAGCAGCGCCTATCGAATAGATACGCAGTATTTT.

The CDR3 nucleotides read TGTGCCAGCAGCCCGATCGGACCGGGAAACACTGAAGCTTTCTTT. Its translation: CASSPIGPGNTEAFF. This chain connects TRBV5-5 to TRBJ1-1; D unresolved. Germline-derived CDR1 and CDR2 are SGHKS and YYEKEE (reference sequence). This CDR3 is built from 15 residues. Trimming stripped 4 bases from V and 2 bases from J, with 15 bases between. The variable domain in full, completed from reference TRBV5-5 and TRBJ1-1, reads DAGVTQSPTHLIKTRGQQVTLRCSPISGHKSVSWYQQVLGQGPQFIFQYYEKEERGRGNFPDRFSARQFPNYSSELNVNALLLGDSALYLCASSPIGPGNTEAFFGQGTRLTVV.

The chain employs TRBV7-2 and TRBJ2-2; TRBD1 aligns across 7 bases. Trimming at V came to 1 base and at J to 5 bases, leaving 1 base not matched to a gene. Germline V CDR1 and CDR2: SGHTA, FQGNSA. The CDR3 totals 14 residues. CDR3 nucleotide sequence: TGTGCCAGCAGCTTAGTCAGGGGGACCGGGGAGCTGTTTTTT. This encodes CASSLVRGTGELFF.

A single count supports this clone. The V call is TRBV6-5, the J call TRBJ2-7, with a possible D match to TRBD1 (5 bases). The CDR3 is 13 amino acids. Looked up from germline, CDR1 is MNHEY and CDR2 is SVGAGI. V dropped 7 bases and J dropped 3 bases, with 13 bases sitting between them. The CDR3 nucleotides read TGTGCCAGCAAAACAGGTACACACTACGAGCAGTACGTC. Its translation: CASKTGTHYEQYV.

The rearrangement uses TRBV18 and TRBJ1-5; D remains ambiguous. The CDR3 covers 14 residues. The germline gives CDR1 KGHSH, CDR2 LQKENI. The V gene lost 2 bases and the J gene lost 6 bases, with 11 bases spanning the gap. This CDR3 reads CASSPTPPGQPQHF. CDR3 DNA: TGTGCCAGCTCACCAACCCCCCCAGGTCAGCCCCAGCATTTT.

The gene calls are TRBV7-2 and TRBJ2-7, with D perhaps being TRBD1 or TRBD2 (5 bases each). Germline V CDR1 and CDR2: SGHTA, FQGNSA. The ends were cut back, 5 bases at V and 3 bases at J, with 11 bases in the middle. The CDR3 covers 13 residues. The CDR3 loop reads CASSTGRNYEQYV. The CDR3 DNA follows: TGTGCCAGCAGCACGGGACGGAACTACGAGCAGTACGTC.

DNA for the CDR3: TGTGCCTGGGGGAGGGGGGGCCCCTCTGGGGCCAACGTCCTGACTTTC. Encoded protein: CAWGRGGPSGANVLTF. The chain recombines TRBV30 with TRBJ2-6, with D possibly matching TRBD2 (7 bases). The CDR3 has 16 residues. Germline V gives CDR1 GTSNPN, CDR2 SVGIG (reference sequence). Trimming left V 5 bases short and J 0 bases short, with 14 bases between.

This clone was observed once. V gene TRBV7-3 combines with J gene TRBJ2-5; D not resolved. V was shortened by 1 base and J by 5 bases, with 8 bases between the two germline ends. This CDR3 spans 13 amino acids. Germline CDR1 is SGHTA and CDR2 is FQGTGA. Here the CDR3 DNA reads TGTGCCAGCAGCTTAATCCTAGGGGAGACCCAGTACTTC. This codes for CASSLILGETQYF. The full variable domain, its missing parts supplied by reference TRBV7-3 and TRBJ2-5, is GAGVSQTPSNKVTEKGKYVELRCDPISGHTALYWYRQSLGQGPEFLIYFQGTGAADDSGLPNDRFFAVRPEGSVSTLKIQRTERGDSAVYLCASSLILGETQYFGPGTRLLVL.

The genes are TRBV19 and TRBJ2-2; D gene uncertain. V dropped 3 bases and J dropped 4 bases, with 12 bases sitting between them. This CDR3 is built from 15 residues. Per germline, CDR1 LNHDA and CDR2 SQIVND (reference sequence). Written as DNA, the CDR3 is TGTGCCAGTAGTATTCCCCGGTCCGGCACCGGGGAGCTGTTTTTT. Translating it yields CASSIPRSGTGELFF.

V gene TRBV19 combines with J gene TRBJ1-3; 9 nucleotides match TRBD1. CDR3 length equals 15 residues. The trim removed 7 bases at V and 4 bases at J, leaving 8 bases unmatched. Germline V gives CDR1 LNHDA, CDR2 SQIVND (reference sequence). CDR3: CASKPGQGAGNTIYF. The CDR3 nucleotides are TGTGCCAGTAAACCGGGACAGGGTGCGGGAAACACCATATATTTT.

The table lists this clone with a count of one. The rearrangement uses TRBV3-1 (or the pseudogene TRBV3-2) and TRBJ1-3; a possible D gene is TRBD1 (6 bases). The CDR3 spans 15 residues. The germline CDR1 and CDR2 sequences are LGHDT and YNNKEL (reference sequence). The V end lost 4 bases, the J end lost 3 bases, and 13 bases lay between the germline ends. This CDR3 is CASSPRGAGGNTIYF. DNA of the CDR3: TGTGCCAGCAGCCCAAGGGGGGCGGGTGGAAACACCATATATTTT.

The chain carries TRBV7-2 and TRBJ1-2; 7 bases are a match to TRBD1. Germline V gene lookup returns CDR1 SGHTA and CDR2 FQGNSA. V trimming: 7 bases; J trimming: 8 bases; junction bases outside the gene matches: 16. The CDR3 is made up of 15 amino acids. The CDR3 DNA is TGTGCCAGCACCTTGGGGGGTGGAGGGGGCAGAGGCTACACCTTC. It translates to CASTLGGGGGRGYTF.

This chain connects TRBV24-1 to TRBJ2-7, with 7 bases identical to TRBD1. The CDR3 loop spans 14 amino acids. The germline CDR1 and CDR2 sequences are KGHDR and SFDVKD. After removal of 7 bases from V and 5 bases from J, the junction contained 10 bases not matched to a gene. Here the CDR3 reads CATRQGFGAHEQYV. The CDR3 bases are TGTGCCACCAGACAGGGGTTCGGGGCTCACGAGCAGTACGTC.

Only a few counts were recorded for this clone. The CDR3, as DNA: TGTGCTAGTGGTTTTGGGGGGAGTGATTCACCCCTCCACTTT. It is translated as CASGFGGSDSPLHF. The rearrangement uses TRBV12-5 and TRBJ1-6; D is perhaps TRBD1 (5 bases). Deletions cut 3 bases from V and 8 bases from J, with 11 bases between. Germline V gene data show CDR1 as LGHNT and CDR2 as FRNRAP. The CDR3 is 14 residues long. Supplemented by reference TRBV12-5 and TRBJ1-6, the full variable domain reads DARVTQTPRHKVTEMGQEVTMRCQPILGHNTVFWYRQTMMQGLELLAYFRNRAPLDDSGMPKDRFSAEMPDATLATLKIQPSEPRDSAVYFCASGFGGSDSPLHFGNGTRLTVT.

This rearrangement joins TRBV10-3 to TRBJ2-3; 9 positions agree with TRBD1. The V gene's germline CDR1 is ENHRY and CDR2 SYGVKD. The trim removed 6 bases at V and 3 bases at J, leaving 4 bases unmatched. The CDR3 length is 14 residues. The CDR3 region is CAIREDRGTDTQYF. CDR3 nucleotide sequence: TGTGCCATCAGGGAGGACAGGGGTACAGATACGCAGTATTTT.

The chain couples TRBV12-5 to TRBJ1-6; 7 bases line up with TRBD1. CDR1 LGHNT and CDR2 FRNRAP come from the germline V gene. The V and J ends lost 6 bases and 8 bases, in that order; junction bases with no gene match: 4. This CDR3 comprises 13 residues. The CDR3 nucleotides are TGTGCTAGTGGCCTTGACAGGGATTCACCCCTCCACTTT. Translating gives CASGLDRDSPLHF. Variable domain in full (rest from reference TRBV12-5 and TRBJ1-6): DARVTQTPRHKVTEMGQEVTMRCQPILGHNTVFWYRQTMMQGLELLAYFRNRAPLDDSGMPKDRFSAEMPDATLATLKIQPSEPRDSAVYFCASGLDRDSPLHFGNGTRLTVT.

This chain connects TRBV19 to TRBJ2-2, with 8 bases aligning to TRBD2. With V trimmed by 5 bases and J by 7 bases, 3 bases remained unmatched. The germline CDR1 and CDR2 sequences are LNHDA and SQIVND (reference sequence). CDR3 length: 13 residues. CDR3 loop: CASSPGTSGELFF. Here the CDR3 DNA reads TGTGCCAGTAGTCCCGGGACTAGCGGGGAGCTGTTTTTT.

As concerns this clone: Other DNA sequences of this sample code for an identical CDR3. The rearrangement uses TRBV4-3 and TRBJ1-2; the match to TRBD1 covers 12 bases. V lost 6 bases to trimming and J lost 5 bases; unmatched junction nucleotides: 19. CDR1 LGHNA and CDR2 YSLEER come from the germline V gene. The CDR3 totals 19 residues. For the CDR3, the DNA is TGCGCCAGCAGTCGCGAAGGGACAGGGGGCATTTACCTACCTTATGGCTACACCTTC. The encoded protein is CASSREGTGGIYLPYGYTF.

The table lists this clone with a few counts. The chain employs TRBV14 and TRBJ2-7; 7 bases align to TRBD1. CDR1 is SGHDN, CDR2 FVKESK, per germline. The CDR3 contains 12 residues. V shed 4 bases, J shed 6 bases, and the junction held 3 bases outside the gene matches. In nucleotides, the CDR3 is TGTGCCAGCAGCCTCCGGACAGGCGAGCAGTACGTC. Translation gives CASSLRTGEQYV.

J is TRBJ2-5 and V is TRBV2; D is perhaps TRBD1 (5 bases). CDR3 length: 15 residues. Germline V CDR1 and CDR2: SNHLY, FYNNEI. V was pared by 7 bases and J by 3 bases, with 18 bases between. CDR3 bases: TGTGCCAGCACCCGAACAGGACGGATGAAAGAGACCCAGTACTTC. It is translated as CASTRTGRMKETQYF.